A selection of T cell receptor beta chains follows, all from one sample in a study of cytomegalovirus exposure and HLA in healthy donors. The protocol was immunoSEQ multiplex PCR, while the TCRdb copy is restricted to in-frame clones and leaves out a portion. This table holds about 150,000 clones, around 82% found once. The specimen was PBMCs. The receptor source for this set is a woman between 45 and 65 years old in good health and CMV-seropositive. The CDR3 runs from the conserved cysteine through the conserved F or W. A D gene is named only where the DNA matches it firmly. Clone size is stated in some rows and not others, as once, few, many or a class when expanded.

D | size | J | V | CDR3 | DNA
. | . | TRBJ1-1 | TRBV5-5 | CASSLGLRAGNTEAFF | TGTGCCAGCAGCTTGGGACTCAGGGCAGGGAACACTGAAGCTTTCTTT
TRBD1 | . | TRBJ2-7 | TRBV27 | CASSLQGPTGGGYYEQYF | TGTGCCAGCAGTTTACAAGGCCCTACAGGGGGTGGCTACTACGAGCAGTACTTC
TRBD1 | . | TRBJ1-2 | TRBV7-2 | CASSPTGGSNYGYTF | TGTGCCAGCAGCCCGACAGGGGGCTCTAACTATGGCTACACCTTC
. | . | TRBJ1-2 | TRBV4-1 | CASSPRGYGYTF | TGCGCCAGCAGCCCCCGGGGCTATGGCTACACCTTC
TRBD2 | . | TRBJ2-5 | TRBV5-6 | CASSLWVAGGPETQYF | TGTGCCAGCAGCTTGTGGGTAGCGGGGGGGCCCGAGACCCAGTACTTC
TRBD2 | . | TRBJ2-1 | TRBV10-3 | CAISDGAGGPYEQFF | TGTGCCATCAGTGACGGAGCGGGGGGGCCCTATGAGCAGTTCTTC
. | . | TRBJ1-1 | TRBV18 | CASSPRTDPYMNTEAFF | TGTGCCAGCTCACCAAGGACAGATCCTTACATGAACACTGAAGCTTTCTTT
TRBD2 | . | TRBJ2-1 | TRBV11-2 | CASSLTSGSSSYNEQFF | TGTGCCAGCAGCTTGACTAGCGGGAGCAGCTCCTACAATGAGCAGTTCTTC
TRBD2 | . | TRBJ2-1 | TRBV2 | CASSYGTSGAHEQFF | TGTGCCAGCAGTTACGGGACTAGCGGGGCTCATGAGCAGTTCTTC
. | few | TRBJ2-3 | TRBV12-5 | CASGLGGTSTDTQYF | TGTGCTAGTGGTTTGGGGGGGACTAGCACAGATACGCAGTATTTT
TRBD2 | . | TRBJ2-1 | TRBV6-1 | CASSVTSRVNEQFF | TGTGCCAGCAGTGTGACTAGCAGGGTGAATGAGCAGTTCTTC
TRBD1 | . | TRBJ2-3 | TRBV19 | CASSIRIGGGTDTQYF | TGTGCCAGTAGTATCCGCATAGGGGGCGGCACAGATACGCAGTATTTT
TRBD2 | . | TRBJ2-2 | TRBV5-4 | CAGRRAGGAGELFF | TGTGCCGGACGAAGAGCGGGGGGTGCCGGGGAGCTGTTTTTT
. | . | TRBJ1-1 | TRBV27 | CASRPGVLGTEAFF | TGTGCCAGCAGGCCAGGGGTTTTAGGCACTGAAGCTTTCTTT
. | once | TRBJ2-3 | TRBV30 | CAWSVRAGDTDTQYF | TGTGCCTGGAGTGTACGAGCAGGGGACACAGATACGCAGTATTTT
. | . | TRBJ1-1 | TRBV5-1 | CASSAIGQLNTEAFF | TGCGCCAGCAGCGCGATCGGACAGCTGAACACTGAAGCTTTCTTT
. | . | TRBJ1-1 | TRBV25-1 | CASSELLSNTEAFF | TGTGCCAGCAGTGAATTACTGAGTAACACTGAAGCTTTCTTT
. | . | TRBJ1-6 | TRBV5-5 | CASSLLGGNNSPLHF | TGTGCCAGCAGCTTGTTGGGGGGGAATAATTCACCCCTCCACTTT
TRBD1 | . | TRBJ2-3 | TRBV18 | CASSQNRGTDTQYF | TGTGCCAGCTCACAAAACAGGGGGACAGATACGCAGTATTTT
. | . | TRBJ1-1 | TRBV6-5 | CASSYSTGGTEAFF | TGTGCCAGCAGTTACTCGACGGGGGGCACTGAAGCTTTCTTT
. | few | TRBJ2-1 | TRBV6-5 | CASSYSGLGGNEQFF | TGTGCCAGCAGTTACTCAGGGCTAGGAGGCAATGAGCAGTTCTTC
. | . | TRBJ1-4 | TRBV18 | CASSPTYSATNEKLFF | TGTGCCAGCTCCCCAACCTATAGTGCAACTAATGAAAAACTGTTTTTT
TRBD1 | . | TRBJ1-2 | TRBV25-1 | CASSEFNQGAGYTF | TGTGCCAGCAGTGAATTCAATCAGGGGGCGGGCTACACCTTC
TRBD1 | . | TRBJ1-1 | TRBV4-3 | CASSPGTEDLMNTEAFF | TGCGCCAGCAGCCCGGGGACAGAAGACCTCATGAACACTGAAGCTTTCTTT
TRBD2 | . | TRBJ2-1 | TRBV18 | CASSPPGLSVNEQFF | TGTGCCAGCTCACCTCCGGGACTATCCGTCAATGAGCAGTTCTTC
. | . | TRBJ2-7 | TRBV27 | CASSLSPGRSYEQYF | TGTGCCAGCAGTTTATCACCGGGGAGGTCCTACGAGCAGTACTTC
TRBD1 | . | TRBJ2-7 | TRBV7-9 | CSSSGWTGVGYEQYF | TGTTCCAGCAGCGGATGGACAGGGGTGGGCTACGAGCAGTACTTC